Following are 2 T cell receptor beta chains from one sample sequenced in a study of blood T cell repertoires in COVID-19. Assay: immunoSEQ multiplex PCR; the TCRdb copy retains only in-frame clones and omits some. The table has about 31,000 clones, approximately 85% seen once. The sample comprised peripheral blood. These receptors were taken from a man between 60 and 75 years old with COVID-19, enrolled during active disease.

The rearrangement joins TRBV3-1 (or the pseudogene TRBV3-2) to TRBJ2-7; D is ambiguous. The CDR3 spans 12 residues. Germline CDR1 is LGHDT and CDR2 is YNNKEL (reference sequence). The V end was cut by 3 bases, the J end by 3 bases, with 6 bases between. CDR3 sequence reads: CASSHLVYEQYF. In DNA, the CDR3 is TGTGCCAGCAGCCACTTAGTCTACGAGCAGTACTTC.

This chain connects TRBV11-3 to TRBJ1-1, with unresolved D. The CDR3 extends over 19 amino acids. Trimming removed 5 bases at V and 1 base at J, with 26 bases between. The V gene's germline CDR1 is SGHNT and CDR2 YENEEA. The DNA of the CDR3 is TGTGCCAGCAGCCACAACTCCGCACAGTGGTATTGGTGGAACACTGAAGCTTTCTTT. The encoded protein is CASSHNSAQWYWWNTEAFF.